This T cell receptor beta chain was sequenced during a study of follicular helper T cells after annual influenza vaccination. Sequencing was performed with immunoSEQ multiplex PCR; in TCRdb, only in-frame clones are kept and a portion is missing. The sample includes more than 13,000 clones, around 75% seen only once; the top ten take about 0.42%. As to time point: 2015-2016 season, pre-vaccination. About this clone: The antigen remains unidentified. The junction departs from the called germline gene at one end, perhaps through a read error.

General study findings and limits: Productive TCRB sequences came from only roughly 8.5-23% of cells.

Germline V CDR1 and CDR2: SGHNT, YYREEE (reference sequence). This CDR3 spans 15 amino acids. The TCR comes from an adult who received the influenza vaccine. V usage is TRBV5-4 and J usage is TRBJ1-2; D is unresolved. Sample: CXCR5- memory CD4+ T cells sorted from blood, taken on the day of influenza vaccination. The CDR3 reads CANSLVGRRNYGYTF. The CDR3 nucleotides are TGTGCCAACAGCTTGGTAGGCAGAAGAAACTATGGCTACACCTTC.